This record covers a single T cell receptor beta chain. Its antigen is still unknown. From the 5' RACE reads, TCRdb called clonotypes with MiXCR, one entry per CDR3 protein. Altogether 300,000 or so distinct CDR3 sequences are present, 6.8% being singletons, with the ten largest covering over 15%. This sample is part of a study of T cells after yellow fever vaccination. Study findings and constraints: Subsequent to the booster, the majority of primary-vaccination clones reappeared (96% CD4, 85% to 90% CD8).

The sample was PBMCs, taken about 49 days after the first yellow fever vaccination. This clonotype was obtained from a man aged 18 to 29 who received the YFV17D yellow fever vaccine.

CDR3 sequence: CSARDSGGSYEQYF. Written as DNA, the CDR3 is TGCAGTGCTAGGGATAGCGGGGGCTCCTACGAGCAGTACTTC. The rearrangement uses TRBV20-1 and TRBJ2-7; 9 bases are a match to TRBD2. J gave up 0 bases and V 3 bases, and 3 bases lay outside the gene matches. Germline lookup yields CDR1 DFQATT and CDR2 SNEGSKA (reference sequence). This CDR3 region has 14 residues.